These 15 T cell receptor beta chains originate from one sample sequenced in a study of OX40 agonist ivuxolimab in advanced cancers. Here immunoSEQ multiplex PCR was the method, and the copy in TCRdb shows in-frame clones only, minus some. In the table there are around 76,000 clones, about 85% of which are singletons. The source was CD4+ or CD8+ T cells sorted from blood, collected in a trial of the OX40 agonist ivuxolimab. These receptors were taken from an adult with an advanced solid tumor such as melanoma, head and neck, liver or kidney cancer.

J is TRBJ2-7 and V is TRBV6-1; D call uncertain. Trimming stripped 4 bases from V and 1 base from J, with 8 bases between. This CDR3 has 13 residues. Looked up from germline, CDR1 is MNHNS and CDR2 is SASEGT. For the CDR3, the DNA is TGTGCCAGCAGTGTTGGCTATTCCTACGAGCAGTACGTC. Encoded protein: CASSVGYSYEQYV.

This sequence joins TRBV7-3 and TRBJ2-7; TRBD1 or TRBD2 may be the D gene (5 bases each). This CDR3 has 14 amino acids. Germline values: CDR1 SGHTA, CDR2 FQGTGA. Trimming stripped 3 bases from V and 2 bases from J, with 11 bases between. The CDR3 protein is CASSFNGGPYEQYF. As DNA, the CDR3 is TGTGCCAGCAGCTTTAATGGGGGTCCCTACGAGCAGTACTTC.

This chain links TRBV27 with TRBJ2-2, with TRBD2 matching over 13 bases. The CDR3 sequence is 17 residues long. V shed 4 bases, J shed 5 bases, and the junction held 7 bases outside the gene matches. In germline, CDR1 is MNHEY, CDR2 SMNVEV (reference sequence). The CDR3: CASSSRTSGSRTGELFF. The CDR3 DNA follows: TGTGCCAGCAGTTCTCGGACTAGCGGGAGTCGGACCGGGGAGCTGTTTTTT.

The table lists this clone with a count of one. The V gene is TRBV11-2, the J gene TRBJ1-4, with unresolved D. CDR3 size: 12 residues. The germline V gene has CDR1 SGHAT and CDR2 FQNNGV. V gave up 5 bases and J gave up 8 bases, with 9 bases separating them. As DNA, the CDR3 is TGTGCCAGCAGCCTGCGCCGGGAAAAACTGTTTTTT. Its protein product is CASSLRREKLFF. Variable domain in full (rest from reference TRBV11-2 and TRBJ1-4): EAGVAQSPRYKIIEKRQSVAFWCNPISGHATLYWYQQILGQGPKLLIQFQNNGVVDDSQLPKDRFSAERLKGVDSTLKIQPAKLEDSAVYLCASSLRREKLFFGSGTQLSVL.

CDR3 in DNA: TGTGCCAGCAGTTTCGACTCCTACAATGAGCAGTTCTTC. Its protein product is CASSFDSYNEQFF. V usage is TRBV27 and J usage is TRBJ2-1; no clear D gene. Germline V gives CDR1 MNHEY, CDR2 SMNVEV (reference sequence). V was clipped by 3 bases and J by 0 bases, with 3 bases between them. The CDR3 runs 13 residues.

The gene calls are TRBV7-2 and TRBJ2-2; D not resolved. Trimming left V 1 base short and J 5 bases short, with 8 bases between. CDR3 length: 14 residues. Germline V gives CDR1 SGHTA, CDR2 FQGNSA. Here the CDR3 reads CASSLGQPTGELFF. The DNA for the CDR3 is TGTGCCAGCAGCTTAGGACAACCGACCGGGGAGCTGTTTTTT.

This rearrangement joins TRBV19 to TRBJ1-6; the D gene is possibly TRBD1 (5 bases). This CDR3 spans 13 amino acids. V dropped 3 bases and J dropped 10 bases, with 10 bases sitting between them. From germline, CDR1 is LNHDA and CDR2 SQIVND (reference sequence). CDR3 DNA: TGTGCCAGTAGTATGGGGGTGGAGTCACCCCTCCACTTT. Translated: CASSMGVESPLHF. Looking up the rest from reference TRBV19 and TRBJ1-6 gives the full variable domain: DGGITQSPKYLFRKEGQNVTLSCEQNLNHDAMYWYRQDPGQGLRLIYYSQIVNDFQKGDIAEGYSVSREKKESFPLTVTSAQKNPTAFYLCASSMGVESPLHFGNGTRLTVT.

The chain combines TRBV12-5 with TRBJ1-4; tentative D call: TRBD1 (5 bases). Trimming shortened V by 8 bases and J by 3 bases, and 13 bases separated the two germline ends. Germline V gives CDR1 LGHNT, CDR2 FRNRAP. CDR3 length: 14 amino acids. CDR3 protein: CASTRDQSNEKLFF. DNA of the CDR3: TGTGCTAGTACCAGGGATCAATCTAATGAAAAACTGTTTTTT. Complete variable domain (other parts from reference TRBV12-5 and TRBJ1-4): DARVTQTPRHKVTEMGQEVTMRCQPILGHNTVFWYRQTMMQGLELLAYFRNRAPLDDSGMPKDRFSAEMPDATLATLKIQPSEPRDSAVYFCASTRDQSNEKLFFGSGTQLSVL.

The chain is built from TRBV7-9 and TRBJ2-5; D might be TRBD2 (5 bases). The germline CDR1 and CDR2 sequences are SEHNR and FQNEAQ (reference sequence). The CDR3 consists of 16 residues. The germline V and J ends were trimmed by 1 base and 4 bases, with 16 bases remaining between them. This CDR3 reads CASSLGSAVSLETQYF. CDR3 bases: TGTGCCAGCAGCTTAGGATCAGCGGTCTCGTTAGAGACCCAGTACTTC.

The CDR3 sequence is CASSSGGTGNTIYF. The CDR3 nucleotides read TGTGCCAGCAGTTCAGGGGGGACTGGAAACACCATATATTTT. The V and J genes are TRBV28 and TRBJ1-3, with 7 bases lining up with TRBD1. The CDR3 covers 14 residues. Trimming cost V 4 bases and J 2 bases; bases outside gene matches: 2. CDR1 and CDR2 (germline): MDHEN, SYDVKM.

The CDR3: CASSLTGGRYMNTEAFF. The CDR3 DNA sequence: TGTGCCAGCAGCCTCACAGGGGGCCGTTACATGAACACTGAAGCTTTCTTT. The chain has TRBV11-2 and TRBJ1-1, with 9 bases fitting TRBD1. The V segment lost 5 bases and the J segment 0 bases; nucleotides outside the gene matches: 10. CDR3 length equals 17 residues. Germline CDR1 is SGHAT and CDR2 is FQNNGV.

The chain employs TRBV7-2 and TRBJ2-4; 9 bases are a match to TRBD1. The junction had 10 bases not matched to a gene; V was cut back by 7 bases and J by 3 bases. The CDR3 is made up of 16 amino acids. Germline V gene sequence: CDR1 SGHTA, CDR2 FQGNSA. The DNA for the CDR3 is TGTGCCAGCACGGACCCGGGACAGGGCCGCAAAAACATTCAGTACTTC. Translating it yields CASTDPGQGRKNIQYF.

J is TRBJ1-5 and V is TRBV6-5; no clear D gene. Trimming cost V 1 base and J 6 bases, with 4 bases left between them. The CDR3 is 12 amino acids. Germline CDR1 reads MNHEY; CDR2 reads SVGAGI. The CDR3 loop reads CASSYFPQPQHF. The DNA for the CDR3 is TGTGCCAGCAGTTACTTCCCTCAGCCCCAGCATTTT.

The chain combines TRBV28 with TRBJ2-3, with D tentatively TRBD1 (6 bases). CDR3 length equals 14 residues. Deletions cut 5 bases from V and 5 bases from J, with 14 bases between. Germline V lookup: CDR1 MDHEN, CDR2 SYDVKM. This CDR3 reads CASSLGPGVDTQYF. The DNA of the CDR3 is TGTGCCAGCAGTCTGGGTCCAGGGGTAGATACGCAGTATTTT.

This clone is a singleton in its sample. The genes are TRBV2 and TRBJ2-4; 9 bases are a match to TRBD1. The CDR3 has 18 residues. CDR1 and CDR2 from the germline V gene are SNHLY and FYNNEI. Trimming took 6 bases from V and 2 from J; bases not matched to a gene: 14. CDR3 DNA: TGTGCCAGCAGCCCCCCCGGGACAGGGTTTCTCACCAAAAACATTCAGTACTTC. This encodes CASSPPGTGFLTKNIQYF. Full variable domain (remainder filled in from reference TRBV2 and TRBJ2-4): EPEVTQTPSHQVTQMGQEVILRCVPISNHLYFYWYRQILGQKVEFLVSFYNNEISEKSEIFDDQFSVERPDGSNFTLKIRSTKLEDSAMYFCASSPPGTGFLTKNIQYFGAGTRLSVL.